The rows below give T cell receptor beta chains drawn from one sample of a study of cytomegalovirus exposure and HLA in healthy donors. TCRdb's table, derived via immunoSEQ multiplex PCR, lists solely in-frame clones and lacks some. Its table lists just over 150,000 clones. The sample taken for sequencing was PBMCs. All receptors derive from a man aged 25 to 45 in good health and CMV-seronegative. CDR3s include the opening cysteine and the closing phenylalanine or tryptophan. The D gene is left open where the match is weak.

d_call j_call v_call cdr3_aa cdr3_nt
TRBD2 TRBJ2-3 TRBV19 CATTPRRSGRTDTQYF TGTGCCACCACCCCCAGGAGGAGCGGGAGAACAGATACGCAGTATTTT
TRBD2 TRBJ2-2 TRBV15 CATSRDKLAGGGNTGELFF TGTGCCACCAGCAGAGATAAACTAGCGGGAGGGGGGAACACCGGGGAGCTGTTTTTT
. TRBJ1-4 TRBV18 CASSPERDEKLFF TGTGCCAGCTCACCAGAGCGGGATGAAAAACTGTTTTTT
. TRBJ2-7 TRBV10-1 CASSESKTGTLEQYF TGCGCCAGCAGTGAGTCGAAAACAGGGACCCTCGAGCAGTACTTC
. TRBJ1-2 TRBV7-9 CASSLEEGNRARGYTF TGTGCCAGCAGCTTAGAAGAGGGTAATAGGGCGAGGGGCTACACCTTC
. TRBJ2-1 TRBV18 CASSPPGRGVNEQFF TGTGCCAGCTCACCACCCGGCAGGGGAGTCAATGAGCAGTTCTTC
. TRBJ2-1 TRBV27 CASSLSSVNEQFF TGTGCCAGCAGTTTATCTTCTGTCAATGAGCAGTTCTTC
. TRBJ2-6 TRBV7-9 CASSLVYTGGSSGANVLTF TGTGCCAGCAGCTTAGTATATACTGGGGGGTCCTCTGGGGCCAACGTCCTGACTTTC
. TRBJ1-2 TRBV30 CAWSVRGAGINYGYTF TGTGCCTGGAGTGTACGTGGGGCAGGGATAAACTATGGCTACACCTTC
TRBD2 TRBJ2-1 TRBV5-1 CASSADGRGRDEQFF TGCGCCAGCAGCGCCGACGGACGAGGGAGGGATGAGCAGTTCTTC
. TRBJ2-1 TRBV10-3 CAISDRGGNEQFF TGTGCCATCAGTGACAGGGGTGGCAATGAGCAGTTCTTC